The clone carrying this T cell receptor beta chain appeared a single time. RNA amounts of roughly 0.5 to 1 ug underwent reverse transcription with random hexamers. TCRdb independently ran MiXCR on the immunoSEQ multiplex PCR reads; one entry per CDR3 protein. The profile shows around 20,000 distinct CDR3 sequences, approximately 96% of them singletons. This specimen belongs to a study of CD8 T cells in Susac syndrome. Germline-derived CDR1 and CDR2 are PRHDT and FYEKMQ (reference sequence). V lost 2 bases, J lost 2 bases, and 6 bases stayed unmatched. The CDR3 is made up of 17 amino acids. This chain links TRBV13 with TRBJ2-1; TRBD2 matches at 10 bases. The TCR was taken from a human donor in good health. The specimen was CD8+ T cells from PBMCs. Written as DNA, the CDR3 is TGTGCCAGCAGCTTACTATCCAGCGGGGGGGCCTACAATGAGCAGTTCTTC. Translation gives CASSLLSSGGAYNEQFF. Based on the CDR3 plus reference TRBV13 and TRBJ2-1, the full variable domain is AAGVIQSPRHLIKEKRETATLKCYPIPRHDTVYWYQQGPGQDPQFLISFYEKMQSDKGSIPDRFSAQQFSDYHSELNMSSLELGDSALYFCASSLLSSGGAYNEQFFGPGTRLTVL.